Listed here are 3 T cell receptor beta chains from one sample, sequenced in a study of shared T cell receptors in the human thymus. TCRdb's copy holds only in-frame clones and misses some; the assay was immunoSEQ multiplex PCR. The top ten clones hold around 0.0099% of a sample with 700,000 to 750,000 clones, approximately 85% of them seen once. Another study also made use of these data, one on human thymus T cells.

The specimen was thymocytes. These receptors were collected from a girl under three years old with a congenital heart defect.

This sequence joins TRBV6-1 and TRBJ1-3, with a possible D match to TRBD1 (6 bases). The CDR3 has 15 residues. Germline V gene lookup returns CDR1 MNHNS and CDR2 SASEGT. The V end lost 2 bases, the J end lost 0 bases, and 8 bases lay between the germline ends. The CDR3 spells CASSEQGYSGNTIYF. The CDR3 region has the DNA TGTGCCAGCAGTGAACAGGGGTACTCTGGAAACACCATATATTTT.

The chain carries TRBV5-1 and TRBJ1-2, with 11 nucleotides matching TRBD1. The CDR3 loop spans 15 amino acids. V was clipped by 4 bases and J by 4 bases; unmatched bases: 6. In germline, CDR1 is SGHRS, CDR2 YFSETQ. The CDR3 nucleotides read TGCGCCAGCAGCACAGGGACAGGGGGTATCTATGGCTACACCTTC. Protein sequence: CASSTGTGGIYGYTF.

The chain links TRBV7-2 to TRBJ1-2; maybe TRBD1 (6 bases). Germline V gives CDR1 SGHTA, CDR2 FQGNSA. V dropped 5 bases and J dropped 6 bases, with 28 bases sitting between them. The CDR3 sequence is 18 residues long. This chain's CDR3 is CASSPNRVMKGSGNGYTF. The CDR3, as DNA: TGTGCCAGCAGCCCAAACAGGGTAATGAAGGGATCGGGGAATGGCTACACCTTC.